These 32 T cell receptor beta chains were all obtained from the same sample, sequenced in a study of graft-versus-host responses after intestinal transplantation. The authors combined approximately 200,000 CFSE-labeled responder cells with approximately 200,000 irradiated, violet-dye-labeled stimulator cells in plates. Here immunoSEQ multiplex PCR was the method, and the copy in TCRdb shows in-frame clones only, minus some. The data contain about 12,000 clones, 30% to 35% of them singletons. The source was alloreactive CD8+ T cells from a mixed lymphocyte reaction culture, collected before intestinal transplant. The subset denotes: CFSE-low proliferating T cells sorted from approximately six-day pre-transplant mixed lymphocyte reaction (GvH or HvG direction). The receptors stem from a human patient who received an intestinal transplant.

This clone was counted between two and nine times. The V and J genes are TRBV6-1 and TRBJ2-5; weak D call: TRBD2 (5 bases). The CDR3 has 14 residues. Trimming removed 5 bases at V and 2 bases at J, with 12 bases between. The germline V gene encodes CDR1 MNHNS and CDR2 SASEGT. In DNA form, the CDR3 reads TGTGCCAGCAGTCCCGGACTGCAACAAGAGACCCAGTACTTC. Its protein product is CASSPGLQQETQYF.

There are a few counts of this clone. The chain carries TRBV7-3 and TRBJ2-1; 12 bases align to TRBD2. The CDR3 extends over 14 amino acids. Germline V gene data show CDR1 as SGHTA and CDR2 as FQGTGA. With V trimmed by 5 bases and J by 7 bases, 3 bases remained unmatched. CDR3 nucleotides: TGTGCCAGCAGCCCCGGGACTAGCGGGAATGAGCAGTTCTTC. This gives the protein CASSPGTSGNEQFF.

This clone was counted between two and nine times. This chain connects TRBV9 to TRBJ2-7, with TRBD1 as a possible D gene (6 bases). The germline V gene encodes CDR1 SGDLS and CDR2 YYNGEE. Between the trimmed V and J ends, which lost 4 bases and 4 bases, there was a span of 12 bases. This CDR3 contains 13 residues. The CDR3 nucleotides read TGTGCCAGCAGCTCACGTACAGGGTACGAGCAGTACTTC. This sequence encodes CASSSRTGYEQYF.

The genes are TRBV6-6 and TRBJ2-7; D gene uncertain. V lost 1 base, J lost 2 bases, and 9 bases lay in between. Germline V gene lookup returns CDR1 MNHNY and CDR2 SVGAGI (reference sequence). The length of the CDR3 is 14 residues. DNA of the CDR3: TGTGCCAGCAGTTACTTGCCAGCGACCTACGAGCAGTACTTC. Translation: CASSYLPATYEQYF.

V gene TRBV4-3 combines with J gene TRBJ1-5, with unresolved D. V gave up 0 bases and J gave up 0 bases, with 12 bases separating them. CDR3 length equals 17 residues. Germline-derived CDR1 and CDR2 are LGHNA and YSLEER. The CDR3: CASSQDALTHSNQPQHF. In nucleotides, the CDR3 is TGCGCCAGCAGCCAAGATGCCCTGACACATAGCAATCAGCCCCAGCATTTT.

CDR3 nucleotides: TGCGCCAGCAGCTTTTCGGGGGCGCCCACCTACGAGCAGTACTTC. The encoded protein is CASSFSGAPTYEQYF. The chain employs TRBV5-1 and TRBJ2-7; possibly TRBD1 or TRBD2 for D (6 bases each). Looked up from germline, CDR1 is SGHRS and CDR2 is YFSETQ. CDR3 length equals 15 residues. Trimming shortened V by 2 bases and J by 2 bases, and 14 bases separated the two germline ends.

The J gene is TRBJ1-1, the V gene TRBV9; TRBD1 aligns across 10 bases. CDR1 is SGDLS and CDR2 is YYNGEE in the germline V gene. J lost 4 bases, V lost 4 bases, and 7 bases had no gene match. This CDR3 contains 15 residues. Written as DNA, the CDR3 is TGTGCCAGCAGCTTGGGACAGGGGATGAGCACTGAAGCTTTCTTT. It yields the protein CASSLGQGMSTEAFF. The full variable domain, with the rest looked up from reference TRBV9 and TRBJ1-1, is DSGVTQTPKHLITATGQRVTLRCSPRSGDLSVYWYQQSLDQGLQFLIQYYNGEERAKGNILERFSAQQFPDLHSELNLSSLELGDSALYFCASSLGQGMSTEAFFGQGTRLTVV.

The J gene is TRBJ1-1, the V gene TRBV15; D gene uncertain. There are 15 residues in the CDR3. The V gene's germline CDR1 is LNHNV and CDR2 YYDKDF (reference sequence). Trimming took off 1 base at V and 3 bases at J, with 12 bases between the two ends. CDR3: CATSRALLGDTEAFF. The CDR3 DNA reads TGTGCCACCAGCAGAGCGTTATTGGGTGACACTGAAGCTTTCTTT. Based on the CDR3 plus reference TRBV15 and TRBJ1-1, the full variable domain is DAMVIQNPRYQVTQFGKPVTLSCSQTLNHNVMYWYQQKSSQAPKLLFHYYDKDFNNEADTPDNFQSRRPNTSFCFLDIRSPGLGDTAMYLCATSRALLGDTEAFFGQGTRLTVV.

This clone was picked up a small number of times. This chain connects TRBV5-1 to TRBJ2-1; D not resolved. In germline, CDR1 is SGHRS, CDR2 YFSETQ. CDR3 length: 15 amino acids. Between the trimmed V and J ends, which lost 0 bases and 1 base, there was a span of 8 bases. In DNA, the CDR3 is TGCGCCAGCAGCTTGGGCCGCGTATCCTACAATGAGCAGTTCTTC. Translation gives CASSLGRVSYNEQFF.

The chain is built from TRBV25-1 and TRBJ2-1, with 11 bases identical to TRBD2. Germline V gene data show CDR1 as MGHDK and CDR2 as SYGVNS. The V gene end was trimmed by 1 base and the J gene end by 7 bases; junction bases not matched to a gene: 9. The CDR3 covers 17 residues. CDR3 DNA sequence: TGTGCCAGCAGTGAATTTTCCCTAGCGGGAGGATTGAATGAGCAGTTCTTC. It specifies CASSEFSLAGGLNEQFF.

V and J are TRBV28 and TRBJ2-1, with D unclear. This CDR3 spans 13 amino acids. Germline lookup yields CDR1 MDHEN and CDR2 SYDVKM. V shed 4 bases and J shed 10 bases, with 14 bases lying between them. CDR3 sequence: CASSSLFEIEQFF. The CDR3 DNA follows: TGTGCCAGCAGTTCCCTCTTTGAAATCGAGCAGTTCTTC.

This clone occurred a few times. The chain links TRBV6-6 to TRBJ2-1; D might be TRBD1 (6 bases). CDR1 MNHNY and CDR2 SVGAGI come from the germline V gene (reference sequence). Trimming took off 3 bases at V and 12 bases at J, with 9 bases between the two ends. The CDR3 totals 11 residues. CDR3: CASSYGDMQFF. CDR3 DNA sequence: TGTGCCAGCAGTTATGGGGACATGCAGTTCTTC.

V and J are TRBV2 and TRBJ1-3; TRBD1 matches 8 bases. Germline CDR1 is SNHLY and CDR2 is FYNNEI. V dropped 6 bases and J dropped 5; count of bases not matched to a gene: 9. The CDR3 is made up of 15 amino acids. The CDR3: CASSGPQGARNTIYF. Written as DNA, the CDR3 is TGTGCCAGCAGCGGTCCCCAGGGGGCTAGAAACACCATATATTTT.

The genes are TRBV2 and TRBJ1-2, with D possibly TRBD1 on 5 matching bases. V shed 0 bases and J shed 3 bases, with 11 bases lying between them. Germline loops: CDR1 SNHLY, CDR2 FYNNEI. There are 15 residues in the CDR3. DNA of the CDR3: TGTGCCAGCAGTGAAGCAGGGGTTGGGGACTATGGCTACACCTTC. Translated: CASSEAGVGDYGYTF. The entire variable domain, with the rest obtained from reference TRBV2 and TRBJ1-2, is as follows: EPEVTQTPSHQVTQMGQEVILRCVPISNHLYFYWYRQILGQKVEFLVSFYNNEISEKSEIFDDQFSVERPDGSNFTLKIRSTKLEDSAMYFCASSEAGVGDYGYTFGSGTRLTVV.

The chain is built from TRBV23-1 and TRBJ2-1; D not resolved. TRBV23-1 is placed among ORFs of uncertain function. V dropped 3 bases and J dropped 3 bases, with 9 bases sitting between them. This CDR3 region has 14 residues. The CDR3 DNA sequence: TGCGCCAGCAGTCATTCCGGGTTCTACAATGAGCAGTTCTTC. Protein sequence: CASSHSGFYNEQFF.

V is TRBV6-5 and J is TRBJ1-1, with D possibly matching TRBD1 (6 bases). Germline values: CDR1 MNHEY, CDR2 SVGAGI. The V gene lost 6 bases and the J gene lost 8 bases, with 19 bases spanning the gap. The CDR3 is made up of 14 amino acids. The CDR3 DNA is TGTGCCAGCAGCCCCGGGGACACCTTGACAGAAGCTTTCTTT. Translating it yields CASSPGDTLTEAFF.

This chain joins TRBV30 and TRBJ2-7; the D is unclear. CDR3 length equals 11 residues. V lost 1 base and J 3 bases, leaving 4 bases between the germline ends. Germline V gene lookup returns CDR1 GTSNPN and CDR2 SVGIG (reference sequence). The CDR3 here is CAWSAVYEQYF. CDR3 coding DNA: TGTGCCTGGAGTGCTGTCTACGAGCAGTACTTC. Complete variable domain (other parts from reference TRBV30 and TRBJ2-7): SQTIHQWPATLVQPVGSPLSLECTVEGTSNPNLYWYRQAAGRGLQLLFYSVGIGQISSEVPQNLSASRPQDRQFILSSKKLLLSDSGFYLCAWSAVYEQYFGPGTRLTVT.

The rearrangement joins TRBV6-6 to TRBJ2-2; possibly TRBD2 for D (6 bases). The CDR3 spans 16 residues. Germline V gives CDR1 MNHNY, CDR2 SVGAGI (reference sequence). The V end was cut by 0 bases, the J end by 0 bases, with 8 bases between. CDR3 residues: CASSYSPGANTGELFF. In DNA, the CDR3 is TGTGCCAGCAGTTACTCCCCGGGGGCGAACACCGGGGAGCTGTTTTTT.

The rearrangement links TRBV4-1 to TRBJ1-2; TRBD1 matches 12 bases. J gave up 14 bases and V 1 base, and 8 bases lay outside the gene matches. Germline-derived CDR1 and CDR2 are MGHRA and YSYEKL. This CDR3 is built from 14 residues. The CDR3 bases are TGCGCCAGCAGCCAAGCATCGGGACAGGGGGCGCGGACCTTC. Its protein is CASSQASGQGARTF.

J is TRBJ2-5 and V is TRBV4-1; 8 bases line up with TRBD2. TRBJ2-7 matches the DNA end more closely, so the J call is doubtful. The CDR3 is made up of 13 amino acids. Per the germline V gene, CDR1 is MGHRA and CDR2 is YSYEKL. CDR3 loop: CASSPGLANEQYF. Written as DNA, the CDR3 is TGCGCCAGCAGCCCCGGACTAGCAAACGAGCAGTACTTC.

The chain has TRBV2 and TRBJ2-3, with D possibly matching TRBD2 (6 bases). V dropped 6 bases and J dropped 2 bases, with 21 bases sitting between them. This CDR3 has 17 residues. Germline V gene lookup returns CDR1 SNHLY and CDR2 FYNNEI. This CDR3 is CASSSLLSGLVTDTQYF. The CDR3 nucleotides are TGTGCCAGCAGCAGCTTACTTAGCGGATTGGTCACAGATACGCAGTATTTT.

CDR3 DNA: TGTGCCAGCAGCTTAGTCGGGTTCAATCAGCCCCAGCATTTT. Translating it yields CASSLVGFNQPQHF. The rearrangement uses TRBV11-1 and TRBJ1-5; no definite D call. The germline V gene encodes CDR1 SGHAT and CDR2 FQDESV (reference sequence). The V end was cut by 1 base, the J end by 3 bases, with 7 bases between. The CDR3 is made up of 14 amino acids.

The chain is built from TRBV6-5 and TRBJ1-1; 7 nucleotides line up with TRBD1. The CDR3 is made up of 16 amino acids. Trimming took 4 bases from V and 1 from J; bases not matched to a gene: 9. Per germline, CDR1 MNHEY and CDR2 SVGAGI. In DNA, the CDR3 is TGTGCCAGCAGTTTCTTATGGACAGGTGGGAACACTGAAGCTTTCTTT. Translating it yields CASSFLWTGGNTEAFF.

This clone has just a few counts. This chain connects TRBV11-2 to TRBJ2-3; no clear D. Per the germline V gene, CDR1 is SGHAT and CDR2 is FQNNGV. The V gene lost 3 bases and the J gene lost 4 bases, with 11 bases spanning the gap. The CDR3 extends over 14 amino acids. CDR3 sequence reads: CASSLDPMADTQYF. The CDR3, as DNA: TGTGCCAGCAGCTTGGACCCCATGGCAGATACGCAGTATTTT. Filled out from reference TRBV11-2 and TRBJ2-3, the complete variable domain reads EAGVAQSPRYKIIEKRQSVAFWCNPISGHATLYWYQQILGQGPKLLIQFQNNGVVDDSQLPKDRFSAERLKGVDSTLKIQPAKLEDSAVYLCASSLDPMADTQYFGPGTRLTVL.

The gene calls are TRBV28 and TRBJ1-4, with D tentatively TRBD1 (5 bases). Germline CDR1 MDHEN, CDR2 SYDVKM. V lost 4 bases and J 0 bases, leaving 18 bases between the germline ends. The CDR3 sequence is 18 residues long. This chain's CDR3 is CASSSTQGRGTTNEKLFF. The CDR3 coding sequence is TGTGCCAGCAGTTCCACCCAGGGTAGAGGAACAACTAATGAAAAACTGTTTTTT.

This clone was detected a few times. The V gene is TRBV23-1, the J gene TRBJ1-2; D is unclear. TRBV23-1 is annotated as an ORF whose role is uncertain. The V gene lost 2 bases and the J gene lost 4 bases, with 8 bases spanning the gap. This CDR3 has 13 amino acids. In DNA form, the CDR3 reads TGCGCCAGCAGTCAAGGTGGGATCTATGGCTACACCTTC. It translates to CASSQGGIYGYTF.

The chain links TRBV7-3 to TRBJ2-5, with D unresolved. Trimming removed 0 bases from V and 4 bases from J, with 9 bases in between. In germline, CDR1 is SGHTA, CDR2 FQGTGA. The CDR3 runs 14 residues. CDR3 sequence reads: CASSLTGMGETQYF. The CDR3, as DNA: TGTGCCAGCAGCTTAACTGGGATGGGAGAGACCCAGTACTTC. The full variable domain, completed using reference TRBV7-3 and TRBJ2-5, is GAGVSQTPSNKVTEKGKYVELRCDPISGHTALYWYRQSLGQGPEFLIYFQGTGAADDSGLPNDRFFAVRPEGSVSTLKIQRTERGDSAVYLCASSLTGMGETQYFGPGTRLLVL.

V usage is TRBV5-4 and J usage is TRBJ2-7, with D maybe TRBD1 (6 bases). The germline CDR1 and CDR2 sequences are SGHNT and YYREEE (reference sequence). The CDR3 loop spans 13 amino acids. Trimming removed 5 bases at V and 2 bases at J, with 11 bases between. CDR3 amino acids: CASSQGTTYEQYF. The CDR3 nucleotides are TGTGCCAGCAGTCAGGGGACAACCTACGAGCAGTACTTC.

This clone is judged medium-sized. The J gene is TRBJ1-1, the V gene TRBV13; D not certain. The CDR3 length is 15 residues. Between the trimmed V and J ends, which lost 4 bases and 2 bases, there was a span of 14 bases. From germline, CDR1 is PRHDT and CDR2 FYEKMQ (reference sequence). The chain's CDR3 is CASSSPLGSNTEAFF. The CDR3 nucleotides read TGTGCCAGCAGCTCACCGTTGGGATCTAACACTGAAGCTTTCTTT. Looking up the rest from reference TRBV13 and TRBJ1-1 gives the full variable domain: AAGVIQSPRHLIKEKRETATLKCYPIPRHDTVYWYQQGPGQDPQFLISFYEKMQSDKGSIPDRFSAQQFSDYHSELNMSSLELGDSALYFCASSSPLGSNTEAFFGQGTRLTVV.

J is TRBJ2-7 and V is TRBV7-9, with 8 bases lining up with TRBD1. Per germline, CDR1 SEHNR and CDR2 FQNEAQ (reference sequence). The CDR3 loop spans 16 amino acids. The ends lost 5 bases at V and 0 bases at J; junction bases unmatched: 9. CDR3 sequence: CASSQGASEYSYEQYF. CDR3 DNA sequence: TGTGCCAGCAGCCAGGGGGCTAGCGAGTACTCCTACGAGCAGTACTTC.

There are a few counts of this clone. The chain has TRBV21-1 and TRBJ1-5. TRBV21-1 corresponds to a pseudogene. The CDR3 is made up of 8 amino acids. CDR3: CASEPQHF. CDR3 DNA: TGTGCCAGCGAGCCCCAGCATTTT.

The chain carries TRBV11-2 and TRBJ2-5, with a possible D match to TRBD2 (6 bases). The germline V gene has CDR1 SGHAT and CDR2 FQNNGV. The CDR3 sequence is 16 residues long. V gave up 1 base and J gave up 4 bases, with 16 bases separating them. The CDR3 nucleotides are TGTGCCAGCAGCTTAGCCGGGGGTTCCCTTCTAGAGACCCAGTACTTC. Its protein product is CASSLAGGSLLETQYF. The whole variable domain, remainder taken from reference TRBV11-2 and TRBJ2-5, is EAGVAQSPRYKIIEKRQSVAFWCNPISGHATLYWYQQILGQGPKLLIQFQNNGVVDDSQLPKDRFSAERLKGVDSTLKIQPAKLEDSAVYLCASSLAGGSLLETQYFGPGTRLLVL.